This T cell receptor beta chain was identified in a study of radiotherapy plus CTLA-4 blockade in lung cancer. The study, taken as a whole, reports: The best prediction of response reportedly came from early blood T cell clone dynamics, with interferon-beta. Tumor-origin TCR clones grew in blood after radiotherapy plus ipilimumab.

For this clone: What it binds is not known.

Germline CDR1 is SEHNR and CDR2 is FQNEAQ (reference sequence). The ends were cut back, 2 bases at V and 4 bases at J, with 9 bases in the middle. The CDR3 spans 14 residues. The assay was immunoSEQ multiplex PCR, and TCRdb's table has in-frame clones only and misses some. In the table there are over 35,000 clones, 60% to 80% of which are singletons. The sequenced sample was peripheral blood, obtained from a patient treated with radiotherapy plus ipilimumab. V usage is TRBV7-9 and J usage is TRBJ2-1, with D maybe TRBD1 (5 bases). This TCR came from a human donor with non-small cell lung cancer whose response to radiotherapy plus ipilimumab could not be evaluated. CDR3 DNA sequence: TGTGCCAGCAGCTTAATGGGGCCGTACAATGAGCAGTTCTTC. Translation: CASSLMGPYNEQFF.